This T cell receptor (beta chain) was profiled in a study of blood T cell repertoires in COVID-19. The data were produced by immunoSEQ multiplex PCR, yet TCRdb's version contains in-frame clones alone and is incomplete. The sample shows more than 95,000 clones, 90% to 95% of them seen only once. CDR1 and CDR2 (germline): MNHNS, SASEGT. J gave up 8 bases and V 0 bases, and 11 bases lay outside the gene matches. This CDR3 is 17 amino acids long. A Seattle source enrolled patients during active infection and followed them longitudinally. The clonotype originates from a man in his fifties with COVID-19, enrolled during active disease. The V gene is TRBV6-1, the J gene TRBJ2-3, with TRBD2 identical over 10 bases. Sequenced: peripheral blood. This CDR3 reads CASSEATLAGGRGTQYF. In nucleotides, the CDR3 is TGTGCCAGCAGTGAAGCCACCTTAGCGGGAGGACGGGGTACGCAGTATTTT.